The TCR beta chain under discussion was sequenced for a study of beta chain features in type 1 diabetes. Points from the study as a whole: Patients with Type 1 diabetes showed moderately but significantly shorter TCRB CDR3s in all four CD4+ subsets. Individuals with type 1 diabetes displayed fewer insertions and more deletions at VDJ junctions. Equally in patients and controls, PCR might preferentially amplify shorter templates.

This clone was observed a handful of times. What it binds is unknown. The CDR3 sequence is 15 residues long. Losses at the gene ends were 3 bases for V and 7 bases for J; bases not matched to a gene: 9. CDR1 is KGHSH, CDR2 LQKENI, per germline. Investigators reverse transcribed all isolated RNA, so they sequenced expressed TCRB transcripts. Assay used: immunoSEQ multiplex PCR; TCRdb lists only in-frame clones, some missing. The sample carries 130,000 or so clones, around 9% recorded once. Material: central memory CD4+ T cells from blood. The chain combines TRBV18 with TRBJ2-7; 10 bases agree with TRBD2. The sequence was obtained from a man in his thirties or forties with type 1 diabetes. The CDR3, as DNA: TGTGCCAGCTCACCGGCGGCTAGCGGGGGTACTGAGCAGTACTTC. Amino acids: CASSPAASGGTEQYF.